The subject of this entry is one T cell receptor beta chain. Germline V gives CDR1 LGHNA, CDR2 YNFKEQ. This CDR3 is built from 15 residues. V was clipped by 0 bases and J by 6 bases; unmatched bases: 7. The authors' processing: Estimation of nucleated cell counts relied on the amplification of reference gene primers. Profiling relied on immunoSEQ multiplex PCR, and the TCRdb table lists in-frame clones only, not all of them. Clone size and V and J calls were adopted from that table, with D and trimming inferred from the DNA. The table has 45,000 to 65,000 clones, roughly nine tenths seen once. The entry originates in a study of blood T cell repertoires in COVID-19. Study summary: Samples came from the United States, Italy and Spain, spanning acute and convalescent COVID-19. T cells, B-cell-depleted T cells, or PBMCs supplied cDNA or gDNA.

This rearrangement joins TRBV4-2 to TRBJ1-1; 7 nucleotides line up with TRBD1. This receptor was obtained from a man aged 55 to 70 with active COVID-19. Sequencing was performed on peripheral blood. The CDR3 DNA is TGTGCCAGCAGCCAAGATGGATACAGGGGCGCTGAAGCTTTCTTT. Translating it yields CASSQDGYRGAEAFF.